Detailed here is one T cell receptor beta chain. This receptor's antigen is unknown. Base qualities are not recorded, but no much larger clone differs from it by a single base. TCRbeta CDR3 regions were profiled by bias-controlled multiplex PCR amplification of genomic DNA with the immunoSEQ Assay. On the authors' methods: The absolute abundance of each unique TCRbeta CDR3 region was quantified after sequences were collapsed and filtered. Two models were used to test differential abundance: a binomial model (Fisher-equivalent) and a beta-binomial model that adds time-dependent variance fitted from healthy donors. Clones with fewer than 5 combined templates were removed, and differential abundance was called for clones with a Benjamini-Hochberg FDR below 0.01. In the beta-binomial model, variance was expressed as a function of the total template count across the two samples, in the form v = (b*log(k)+a)^2. The table was pulled from immuneACCESS by TCRdb, which kept in-frame rearrangements only. Such tables lose some clones; where checked, under half of the loss comes from unresolved V genes, and the rest has no known cause. The DNA was the basis for D and trimming; V, J and clone size are from that table. Recorded for this sample are over 90,000 clones; about nine tenths of them occurred a single time. The top ten constitute roughly 15% of the sample.

These data come from a study of identifying expanded T cells in peripheral blood (dated by TCRdb to the late 2010s). Some background on the complete study: Four technical replicates, made by sequencing separate aliquots from the same pool of genomic DNA, were compared pairwise. Study-wide findings and limitations: Variance in clone template counts between roughly two-week samples significantly increased with total template count across all healthy donors. Both the number of clones called differentially abundant and the false-positive rate were significantly reduced by the beta-binomial model across all healthy-donor time intervals. It was expected by the authors that biological variance in healthy repertoires might increase further over much longer intervals, such as months to years. The binomial model flagged approximately 1.3 differentially abundant clones between technical replicates but about 16.4 over around two weeks and 19 to 20 over about 4 weeks.

The cysteine opens and the phenylalanine closes a CDR3 of 16 amino acids. The read is trimmed to its CDR3 DNA, 48 bases read in frame from base 1. Clipping removes 3 bases from V and 2 bases from J, with 9 as the unmatched junction base count. The CDR1 and CDR2 encoded by the germline V gene are KGHSH and LQKENI. During the collection period, no immune events, such as infections, were documented for the healthy donors. Time-dependent variance in a beta-binomial model of T-cell clone differential abundance was calibrated using healthy-donor blood repertoires as a training cohort. The training cohort included around 10 healthy donors, of whom 3 were female and 7 were male. Donor ages ranged from about 25 to 64 years, with an average of roughly 47 years. Whole blood was collected from each healthy donor at three time points spaced about two weeks apart and obtained from a commercial supplier. For immunosequencing, genomic DNA was extracted from whole blood that had not been sorted.

This sequence uses TRBV18 and TRBJ1-1; TRBD1 aligns with 7 central bases. Sequencing input: blood. The TCR comes from a person aged 18-70 years in good health. The sequenced DNA: TGTGCCAGCTCACCTCCCAGAGGGGGCCGCAACACTGAAGCTTTCTTT. This gives the protein CASSPPRGGRNTEAFF.